Listed below are T cell receptor beta chains from one sample, sequenced in a study of cytomegalovirus exposure and HLA in healthy donors. TCRdb's table, derived via immunoSEQ multiplex PCR, lists solely in-frame clones and lacks some. Here the sample spans 100,000 to 150,000 clones, around 95% being singletons. Sequencing was performed on PBMCs. The source of these receptors is a man aged 18-30 years in good health and CMV-seronegative. Each CDR3 is given with its conserved first and last residue. A D gene is named only where the DNA matches it firmly. Some rows have no size entry. The others give once, few or many, or a class for an expanded clone.

>TRBD1|TRBJ1-2|TRBV28|-
CASSPTGAETWSYTF
TGTGCCAGCAGTCCTACAGGGGCAGAAACGTGGAGCTACACCTTC
>-|TRBJ2-7|TRBV15|-
CATSSRASARYEQYF
TGTGCCACCAGCAGTAGGGCTAGCGCTCGCTACGAGCAGTACTTC
>TRBD2|TRBJ2-1|TRBV4-2|-
CASSQVPAGGRNYEQFF
TGTGCCAGCAGCCAGGTCCCCGCGGGCGGGAGGAATTATGAGCAGTTCTTC
>TRBD2|TRBJ2-3|TRBV19|-
CASSMSRLAGGADTQYF
TGTGCCAGTAGTATGAGCCGACTAGCGGGAGGGGCAGATACGCAGTATTTT
>-|TRBJ1-2|TRBV28|-
CASSLTDRGYTF
TGTGCCAGCAGTTTAACAGACAGAGGCTACACCTTC
>TRBD2|TRBJ2-1|TRBV19|once
CASRSGGGEQFF
TGTGCCAGTAGGTCCGGGGGGGGTGAGCAGTTCTTC
>TRBD2|TRBJ2-2|TRBV7-2|once
CASSPTSGRAGNTGELFF
TGTGCCAGCAGCCCGACTAGCGGGAGGGCCGGGAACACCGGGGAGCTGTTTTTT
>TRBD1|TRBJ2-7|TRBV25-1|-
CASSGGTGNSYEQYF
TGTGCCAGCAGTGGTGGGACAGGGAACTCCTACGAGCAGTACTTC
>-|TRBJ2-1|TRBV20-1|-
CSARVVNEQFF
TGCAGTGCTAGAGTCGTAAATGAGCAGTTCTTC
>-|TRBJ2-3|TRBV7-9|-
CASSPLEDTQYF
TGTGCCAGCAGTCCCTTAGAGGATACGCAGTATTTT
>-|TRBJ2-7|TRBV19|-
CASGGGHEQYF
TGTGCCAGTGGTGGGGGCCACGAGCAGTACTTC
>TRBD1|TRBJ2-5|TRBV5-1|-
CASSLMGQGETETQYF
TGCGCCAGCAGCCTTATGGGACAGGGTGAGACGGAGACCCAGTACTTC
>TRBD1|TRBJ1-5|TRBV10-3|-
CAISATGDPYSNQPQHF
TGTGCCATCAGTGCGACAGGGGATCCGTATAGCAATCAGCCCCAGCATTTT
>TRBD1|TRBJ2-5|TRBV9|-
CASSVARTGGFETQYF
TGTGCCAGCAGCGTAGCCCGGACAGGGGGCTTTGAGACCCAGTACTTC
>-|TRBJ1-1|TRBV4-1|-
CASSQETRHSYTEAFF
TGCGCCAGCAGCCAAGAGACTCGGCACTCTTACACTGAAGCTTTCTTT
>-|TRBJ1-2|TRBV4-1|-
CASSPPLTGTGYTF
TGCGCCAGCAGCCCCCCCCTTACAGGGACCGGCTACACCTTC
>-|TRBJ1-1|TRBV27|-
CASSLKPRDTEAFF
TGTGCCAGCAGTTTGAAACCTCGGGACACTGAAGCTTTCTTT
>-|TRBJ2-3|TRBV2|-
CASSARGSTDTQYF
TGTGCCAGCAGTGCCCGGGGGTCCACAGATACGCAGTATTTT
>TRBD1|TRBJ1-4|TRBV2|once
CASSDDRGQNEKLFF
TGTGCCAGCAGCGACGACAGGGGGCAGAATGAAAAACTGTTTTTT
>TRBD1|TRBJ2-5|TRBV18|-
CASSRDRETQYF
TGTGCCAGCTCACGGGACAGAGAGACCCAGTACTTC
>TRBD1|TRBJ1-2|TRBV4-1|-
CASSSRTGFEISYGYTF
TGCGCCAGCAGCTCCCGGACAGGGTTTGAGATTTCCTATGGCTACACCTTC
>TRBD1|TRBJ2-7|TRBV6-1|-
CASSDRDSSEQYF
TGTGCCAGCAGTGACAGGGACAGCTCCGAGCAGTACTTC
>-|TRBJ2-5|TRBV4-3|-
CASSQTSTYQETQYF
TGCGCCAGCAGCCAAACCTCTACGTACCAAGAGACCCAGTACTTC
>-|TRBJ1-2|TRBV4-3|-
CASSVTGGNNGYTF
TGCGCCAGCAGCGTGACGGGGGGTAACAATGGCTACACCTTC
>TRBD1|TRBJ2-7|TRBV28|-
CASTLTGTGGDEQYF
TGTGCCAGCACTCTAACCGGGACAGGGGGCGACGAGCAGTACTTC
>TRBD1|TRBJ2-7|TRBV30|-
CAWRGQGAYEQYF
TGTGCCTGGAGGGGACAGGGTGCCTACGAGCAGTACTTC
>-|TRBJ2-1|TRBV9|-
CASSVGIAAEQFF
TGTGCCAGCAGCGTAGGTATCGCCGCGGAGCAGTTCTTC
>TRBD1|TRBJ1-2|TRBV7-9|-
CASSDATGTGRVYTF
TGTGCCAGCAGCGATGCCACCGGGACAGGGAGAGTCTACACCTTC
>TRBD1|TRBJ1-2|TRBV28|-
CASSSHRTGEYGYTF
TGTGCCAGCAGTTCTCACCGGACAGGGGAATATGGCTACACCTTC